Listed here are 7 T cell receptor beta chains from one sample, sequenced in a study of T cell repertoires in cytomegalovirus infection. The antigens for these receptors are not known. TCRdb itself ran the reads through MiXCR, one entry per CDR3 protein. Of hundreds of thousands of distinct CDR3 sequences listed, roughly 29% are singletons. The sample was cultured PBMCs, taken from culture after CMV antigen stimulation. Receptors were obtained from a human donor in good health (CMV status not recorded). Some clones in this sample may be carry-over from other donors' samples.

The CDR3 DNA sequence: TGTGCCAGCAGCTTAGAAGGGGTCAGCCAGCCCCAGCATTTT. This translates into CASSLEGVSQPQHF. This chain links TRBV7-2 with TRBJ1-5; D possibly corresponds to TRBD1 (5 bases). Trimming shortened V by 1 base and J by 7 bases, and 11 bases separated the two germline ends. The CDR3 totals 14 residues. The germline gives CDR1 SGHTA, CDR2 FQGNSA.

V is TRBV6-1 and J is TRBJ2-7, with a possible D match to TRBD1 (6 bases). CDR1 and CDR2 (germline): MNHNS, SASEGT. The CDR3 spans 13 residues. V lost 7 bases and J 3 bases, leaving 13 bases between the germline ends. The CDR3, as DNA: TGTGCCAGCACTACAGGGCTTGACTACGAGCAGTACTTC. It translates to CASTTGLDYEQYF.

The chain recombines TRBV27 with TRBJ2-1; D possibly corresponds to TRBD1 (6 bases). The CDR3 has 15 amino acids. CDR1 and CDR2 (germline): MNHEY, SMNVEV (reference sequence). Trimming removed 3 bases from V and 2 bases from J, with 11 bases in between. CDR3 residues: CASSFQGNPYNEQFF. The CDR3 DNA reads TGTGCCAGCAGTTTTCAGGGGAACCCCTACAATGAGCAGTTCTTC.

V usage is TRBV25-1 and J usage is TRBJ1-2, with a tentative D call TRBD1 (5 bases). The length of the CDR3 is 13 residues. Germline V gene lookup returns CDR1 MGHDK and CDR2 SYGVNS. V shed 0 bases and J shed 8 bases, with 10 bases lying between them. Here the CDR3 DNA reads TGTGCCAGCAGTGAATATCAGGGAGACGGCTACACCTTC. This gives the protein CASSEYQGDGYTF.

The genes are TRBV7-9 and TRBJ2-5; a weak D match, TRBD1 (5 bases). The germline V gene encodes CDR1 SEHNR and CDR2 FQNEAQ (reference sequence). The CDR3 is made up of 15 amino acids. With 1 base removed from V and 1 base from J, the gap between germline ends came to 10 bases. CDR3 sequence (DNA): TGTGCCAGCAGCTTAGTGCTTGGGGCCCAAGAGACCCAGTACTTC. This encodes CASSLVLGAQETQYF. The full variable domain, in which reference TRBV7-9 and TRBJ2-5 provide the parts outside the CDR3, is DTGVSQNPRHKITKRGQNVTFRCDPISEHNRLYWYRQTLGQGPEFLTYFQNEAQLEKSRLLSDRFSAERPKGSFSTLEIQRTEQGDSAMYLCASSLVLGAQETQYFGPGTRLLVL.

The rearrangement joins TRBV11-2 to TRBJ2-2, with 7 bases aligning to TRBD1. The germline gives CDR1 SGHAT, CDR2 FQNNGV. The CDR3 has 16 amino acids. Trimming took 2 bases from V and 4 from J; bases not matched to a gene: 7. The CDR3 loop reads CASSLLTGRSTGELFF. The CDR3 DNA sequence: TGTGCCAGCAGCTTATTGACAGGGCGAAGCACCGGGGAGCTGTTTTTT.

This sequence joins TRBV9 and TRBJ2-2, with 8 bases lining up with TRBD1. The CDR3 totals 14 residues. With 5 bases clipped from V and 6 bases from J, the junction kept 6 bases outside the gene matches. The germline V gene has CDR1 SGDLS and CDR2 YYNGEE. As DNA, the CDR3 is TGTGCCAGCAGACAGGGACAGGCGGCCGGGGAGCTGTTTTTT. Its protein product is CASRQGQAAGELFF.